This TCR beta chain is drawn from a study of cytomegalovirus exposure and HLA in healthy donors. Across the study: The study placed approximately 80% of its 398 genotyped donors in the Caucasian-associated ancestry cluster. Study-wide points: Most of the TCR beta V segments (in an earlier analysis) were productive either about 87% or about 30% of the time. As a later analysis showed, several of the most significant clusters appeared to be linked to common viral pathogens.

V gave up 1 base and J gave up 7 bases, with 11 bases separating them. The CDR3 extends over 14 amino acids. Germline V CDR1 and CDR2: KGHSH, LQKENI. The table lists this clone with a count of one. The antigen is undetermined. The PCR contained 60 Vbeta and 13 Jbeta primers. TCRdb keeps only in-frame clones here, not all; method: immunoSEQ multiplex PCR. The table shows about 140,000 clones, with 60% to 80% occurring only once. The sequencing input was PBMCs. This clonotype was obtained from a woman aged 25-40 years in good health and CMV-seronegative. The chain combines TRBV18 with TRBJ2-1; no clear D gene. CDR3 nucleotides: TGTGCCAGCTCACCACAAGCTGCCAATAATGAGCAGTTCTTC. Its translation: CASSPQAANNEQFF.